The 18 T cell receptor beta chains in this list originate from one sample, sequenced in a study of cytomegalovirus exposure and HLA in healthy donors. Vbeta (60) and Jbeta (13) primers were used in the PCR. Libraries were prepared by immunoSEQ multiplex PCR; TCRdb keeps only in-frame clonotypes and omits some of them. Here the sample spans 84,000 or so clones, 60% to 85% being singletons. Material for sequencing was PBMCs. Source of these receptors: a boy aged 5-17 years in good health and CMV-seronegative.

This chain joins TRBV14 and TRBJ1-1; 7 bases fit TRBD1. The CDR3 is 14 residues long. With 6 bases clipped from V and 4 bases from J, the junction kept 8 bases outside the gene matches. Germline lookup yields CDR1 SGHDN and CDR2 FVKESK. The CDR3 is CASSFDRDGTEAFF. CDR3 DNA sequence: TGTGCCAGCAGTTTCGACAGGGATGGCACTGAAGCTTTCTTT.

The V and J genes are TRBV27 and TRBJ2-7; 8 bases agree with TRBD1. J lost 1 base, V lost 5 bases, and 4 bases had no gene match. Per the germline V gene, CDR1 is MNHEY and CDR2 is SMNVEV (reference sequence). This CDR3 has 14 amino acids. CDR3 sequence: CASSHGQGSYEQYF. CDR3 bases: TGTGCCAGCAGTCATGGACAGGGATCCTACGAGCAGTACTTC.

This chain links TRBV9 with TRBJ1-1; 8 nucleotides align to TRBD1. Germline V gives CDR1 SGDLS, CDR2 YYNGEE. The CDR3 is 14 amino acids. V trimming: 4 bases; J trimming: 7 bases; junction bases outside the gene matches: 9. The CDR3 here is CASSNRTGTFEAFF. In DNA, the CDR3 is TGTGCCAGCAGCAATCGGACAGGGACCTTTGAAGCTTTCTTT.

This clone was counted a single time. This sequence joins TRBV2 and TRBJ2-7; TRBD2 is a possible D gene (6 bases). Germline CDR1 SNHLY, CDR2 FYNNEI. Deletions cut 4 bases from V and 0 bases from J, with 7 bases between. This CDR3 has 13 residues. CDR3 DNA: TGTGCCAGCAGTGGCGGGGCCTCCTACGAGCAGTACTTC. This translates into CASSGGASYEQYF.

The gene calls are TRBV2 and TRBJ2-7; 10 nucleotides match TRBD1. From germline, CDR1 is SNHLY and CDR2 FYNNEI. V dropped 7 bases and J dropped 0; count of bases not matched to a gene: 15. The CDR3 length is 18 residues. The CDR3 DNA reads TGTGCCAGCACCCTGAGCCGGGACAGGGGTTCCACCTCCTACGAGCAGTACTTC. This sequence encodes CASTLSRDRGSTSYEQYF. Based on the CDR3 plus reference TRBV2 and TRBJ2-7, the full variable domain is EPEVTQTPSHQVTQMGQEVILRCVPISNHLYFYWYRQILGQKVEFLVSFYNNEISEKSEIFDDQFSVERPDGSNFTLKIRSTKLEDSAMYFCASTLSRDRGSTSYEQYFGPGTRLTVT.

The chain employs TRBV30 and TRBJ2-7, with 12 positions matching TRBD2. Per germline, CDR1 GTSNPN and CDR2 SVGIG (reference sequence). This CDR3 contains 17 residues. V trimming: 0 bases; J trimming: 1 base; junction bases outside the gene matches: 7. Written as DNA, the CDR3 is TGTGCCTGGAGTGTAAAACTAGCGGGAGGATGGTCCTACGAGCAGTACTTC. Its protein product is CAWSVKLAGGWSYEQYF.

This chain links TRBV5-4 with TRBJ2-1, with a possible D match to TRBD1 (5 bases). The germline CDR1 and CDR2 sequences are SGHNT and YYREEE (reference sequence). The CDR3 runs 14 residues. The V end was cut by 1 base, the J end by 1 base, with 6 bases between. CDR3 sequence: CASSLSGSYNEQFF. For the CDR3, the DNA is TGTGCCAGCAGCTTGTCAGGGTCCTACAATGAGCAGTTCTTC.

The chain has TRBV6-6 and TRBJ1-5; 9 nucleotides agree with TRBD1. Germline CDR1 is MNHNY and CDR2 is SVGAGI (reference sequence). This CDR3 spans 13 amino acids. The ends lost 5 bases at V and 7 bases at J; junction bases unmatched: 3. CDR3 protein: CASSRQGDQPQHF. Written as DNA, the CDR3 is TGTGCCAGCAGTCGACAGGGGGACCAGCCCCAGCATTTT.

The V and J genes are TRBV29-1 and TRBJ2-7; 7 positions agree with TRBD1. Germline CDR1 SQVTM, CDR2 ANQGSEA. V trimming: 6 bases; J trimming: 6 bases; junction bases outside the gene matches: 8. The CDR3 extends over 12 amino acids. The CDR3 protein is CSVATGSTEQYF. In DNA form, the CDR3 reads TGCAGCGTCGCGACAGGGAGTACCGAGCAGTACTTC.

The DNA for the CDR3 is TGTGCCAGCTCACCAAACTACCCCACGGATACGCAGTATTTT. Protein product: CASSPNYPTDTQYF. This chain joins TRBV18 and TRBJ2-3, with unresolved D. The ends were cut back, 2 bases at V and 6 bases at J, with 12 bases in the middle. The CDR3 is 14 residues long. CDR1 is KGHSH, CDR2 LQKENI, per germline. Complete variable domain (other parts from reference TRBV18 and TRBJ2-3): NAGVMQNPRHLVRRRGQEARLRCSPMKGHSHVYWYRQLPEEGLKFMVYLQKENIIDESGMPKERFSAEFPKEGPSILRIQQVVRGDSAAYFCASSPNYPTDTQYFGPGTRLTVL.

This rearrangement joins TRBV4-1 to TRBJ1-2; tentative D call: TRBD1 (6 bases). Germline CDR1 MGHRA, CDR2 YSYEKL. The CDR3 is 15 residues long. The germline V and J ends were trimmed by 5 bases and 4 bases, with 17 bases remaining between them. The CDR3 loop is CASSAGDTLRYGYTF. As DNA, the CDR3 is TGCGCCAGCAGCGCTGGGGACACCCTTCGCTATGGCTACACCTTC.

This clone occurred a few times. The V call is TRBV19, the J call TRBJ1-5, with TRBD1 matching over 11 bases. Looked up from germline, CDR1 is LNHDA and CDR2 is SQIVND (reference sequence). V was pared by 9 bases and J by 1 base, with 5 bases of the junction left unmatched. This CDR3 region has 15 residues. DNA for the CDR3: TGTGCCAGCCAAAGGGACAGGGGGAGCAATCAGCCCCAGCATTTT. Its protein is CASQRDRGSNQPQHF.

The rearrangement joins TRBV6-6 to TRBJ1-6; 10 positions agree with TRBD1. Trimming took 8 bases from V and 8 from J; bases not matched to a gene: 9. The CDR3 is 15 amino acids. CDR1 MNHNY and CDR2 SVGAGI come from the germline V gene (reference sequence). The CDR3 DNA sequence: TGTGCCAGCCTTTCCGGGACAGGGGTATATTCACCCCTCCACTTT. Protein product: CASLSGTGVYSPLHF.

The rearrangement links TRBV6-6 to TRBJ2-7; D gene ambiguous. The CDR3 sequence is 15 residues long. Germline V lookup: CDR1 MNHNY, CDR2 SVGAGI (reference sequence). Trimming removed 10 bases from V and 7 bases from J, with 26 bases in between. The DNA of the CDR3 is TGTGCCATCCGGTCCCCTAAATTGCCGGTGATAGAGCAGTACTTC. Translation: CAIRSPKLPVIEQYF.

This clone showed up just once. The chain joins TRBV5-4 to TRBJ2-7, with D tentatively TRBD2 (6 bases). This CDR3 is 14 amino acids long. V was shortened by 4 bases and J by 0 bases, with 11 bases between the two germline ends. From germline, CDR1 is SGHNT and CDR2 YYREEE (reference sequence). The CDR3 loop reads CASSKGLSSYEQYF. The CDR3 DNA follows: TGTGCCAGCAGCAAGGGACTGAGCTCCTACGAGCAGTACTTC.

The V and J genes are TRBV6-5 and TRBJ2-1, with no clear D. The CDR3 spans 13 residues. The germline V gene encodes CDR1 MNHEY and CDR2 SVGAGI. Between the trimmed V and J ends, which lost 2 bases and 4 bases, there was a span of 6 bases. Here the CDR3 reads CASSYGEYNEQFF. CDR3 DNA sequence: TGTGCCAGCAGTTACGGAGAGTACAATGAGCAGTTCTTC.

As to this clone: The same CDR3 is also encoded by other DNA sequences in this sample. The J gene is TRBJ1-5, the V gene TRBV19; 7 bases are a match to TRBD1. The CDR3 runs 13 residues. The germline CDR1 and CDR2 sequences are LNHDA and SQIVND (reference sequence). V dropped 5 bases and J dropped 6; count of bases not matched to a gene: 4. CDR3 sequence (DNA): TGTGCCAGTAGTCCCACAGGGGTTCAGCCCCAGCATTTT. It codes for CASSPTGVQPQHF.

This clone has a handful of counts. The chain has TRBV7-7 and TRBJ2-5; 8 nucleotides line up with TRBD2. The CDR3 loop spans 14 amino acids. The germline CDR1 and CDR2 sequences are SSHAT and FNYEAQ (reference sequence). Trimming took 6 bases from V and 4 from J; bases not matched to a gene: 7. The CDR3 protein is CASRDLGLGETQYF. The CDR3 DNA follows: TGTGCCAGCAGAGATCTGGGACTAGGAGAGACCCAGTACTTC.